These 21 T cell receptor beta chains originate from one sample sequenced in a study of beta chain features in type 1 diabetes. Sequencing targeted expressed TCRB transcripts, as all isolated RNA had been reverse transcribed. Profiled with immunoSEQ multiplex PCR; TCRdb holds only in-frame clones, not every one. The data show under 950,000 clones, with roughly a sixth seen just once and about 0.02% held by the top ten. Specimen: naive CD4+ T cells from blood. The receptors stem from a woman between 18 and 30 years old in good health.

V and J are TRBV29-1 and TRBJ1-1; D unclear. The germline V gene encodes CDR1 SQVTM and CDR2 ANQGSEA. The CDR3 runs to 11 residues. V lost 3 bases, J lost 8 bases, and 10 bases lay in between. The CDR3 DNA follows: TGCAGCGTTGACCCGGCAGACGAAGCTTTCTTT. Its protein product is CSVDPADEAFF. The entire variable domain, with the rest obtained from reference TRBV29-1 and TRBJ1-1, is as follows: SAVISQKPSRDICQRGTSLTIQCQVDSQVTMMFWYRQQPGQSLTLIATANQGSEATYESGFVIDKFPISRPNLTFSTLTVSNMSPEDSSIYLCSVDPADEAFFGQGTRLTVV.

This clone was seen only a few times. The chain joins TRBV28 to TRBJ2-7; D perhaps matches TRBD2 (5 bases). Trimming took 3 bases from V and 3 from J, leaving 12 bases between them. The length of the CDR3 is 14 residues. Germline V gene lookup returns CDR1 MDHEN and CDR2 SYDVKM. The CDR3 nucleotides read TGTGCCAGCAGTTTCACTAGATCTGTCTACGAGCAGTACTTC. This translates into CASSFTRSVYEQYF.

The chain has TRBV5-4 and TRBJ2-7, with 7 bases that match TRBD1. This CDR3 has 13 amino acids. V lost 4 bases and J lost 2; bases outside the gene matches: 3. Germline assignment: CDR1 SGHNT and CDR2 YYREEE (reference sequence). CDR3 sequence (DNA): TGTGCCAGCAGCCCCGGGACAGCCTACGAGCAGTACTTC. This gives the protein CASSPGTAYEQYF.

The chain combines TRBV28 with TRBJ2-2; D is ambiguous. The V gene lost 6 bases and the J gene lost 5 bases, with 7 bases spanning the gap. The CDR3 is made up of 12 amino acids. Germline V gene sequence: CDR1 MDHEN, CDR2 SYDVKM. In DNA, the CDR3 is TGTGCCAGCAGCGAATTAACCGGGGAGCTGTTTTTT. Translated, it gives CASSELTGELFF.

This clone has just a few counts. V is TRBV28 and J is TRBJ2-3, with 10 bases identical to TRBD2. CDR1 is MDHEN and CDR2 is SYDVKM in the germline V gene. The CDR3 has 16 residues. V gave up 5 bases and J gave up 8 bases; unmatched junction bases: 13. The CDR3 DNA reads TGTGCCAGCAGTACTCGGACTAGCGGAACCTTGGGTACGCAGTATTTT. Its translation is CASSTRTSGTLGTQYF.

The chain couples TRBV7-9 to TRBJ2-1; D is unresolved. The CDR3 totals 14 residues. V was shortened by 0 bases and J by 7 bases, with 10 bases between the two germline ends. Germline V gives CDR1 SEHNR, CDR2 FQNEAQ (reference sequence). The CDR3 reads CASSLAVQDNEQFF. The DNA for the CDR3 is TGTGCCAGCAGCTTAGCGGTCCAGGATAATGAGCAGTTCTTC.

Note on this clone: Other nucleotide sequences from this sample produce the same CDR3. This chain uses TRBV5-4 with TRBJ2-3; 10 bases match TRBD2. CDR1 and CDR2 (germline): SGHNT, YYREEE (reference sequence). The V gene end was trimmed by 2 bases and the J gene end by 0 bases; junction bases not matched to a gene: 3. The CDR3 is 16 amino acids. CDR3 residues: CASSLRTSGSTDTQYF. CDR3 coding DNA: TGTGCCAGCAGCTTACGGACTAGCGGAAGCACAGATACGCAGTATTTT.

This clone was counted only a few times. This sequence joins TRBV28 and TRBJ1-2; TRBD1 matches at 8 bases. Trimming took 5 bases from V and 4 from J; bases not matched to a gene: 6. The germline V gene has CDR1 MDHEN and CDR2 SYDVKM. The CDR3 is made up of 14 amino acids. For the CDR3, the DNA is TGTGCCAGCAGTACCAGGACAGGGAGCTATGGCTACACCTTC. Translated, it gives CASSTRTGSYGYTF.

This clone was found a few times. The V and J genes are TRBV28 and TRBJ2-3; D possibly corresponds to TRBD2 (6 bases). The CDR3 contains 12 residues. Looked up from germline, CDR1 is MDHEN and CDR2 is SYDVKM. Between the trimmed V and J ends, which lost 8 bases and 3 bases, there was a span of 9 bases. The CDR3 nucleotides are TGTGCCAGCGGGGGGTGGACAGATACGCAGTATTTT. It is translated as CASGGWTDTQYF.

CDR3 residues: CASSPLRSGSYNEQFF. The CDR3 DNA reads TGTGCCAGCTCACCCCTAAGGTCGGGTTCCTACAATGAGCAGTTCTTC. The rearrangement joins TRBV18 to TRBJ2-1; no firm D call. The CDR3 is made up of 16 amino acids. V was trimmed by 3 bases and J by 1 base, leaving 13 bases between them. Per germline, CDR1 KGHSH and CDR2 LQKENI. Drawing the rest from reference TRBV18 and TRBJ2-1, the complete variable domain is NAGVMQNPRHLVRRRGQEARLRCSPMKGHSHVYWYRQLPEEGLKFMVYLQKENIIDESGMPKERFSAEFPKEGPSILRIQQVVRGDSAAYFCASSPLRSGSYNEQFFGPGTRLTVL.

The chain employs TRBV7-9 and TRBJ1-2, with 10 bases that match TRBD1. The CDR3 has 14 amino acids. Per the germline V gene, CDR1 is SEHNR and CDR2 is FQNEAQ (reference sequence). Unmatched junction bases numbered 6, after V lost 4 bases and J lost 7 bases. The CDR3 reads CASSSGTGAGGYTF. The CDR3 nucleotides read TGTGCCAGCAGCTCCGGGACAGGGGCTGGTGGCTACACCTTC.

The chain recombines TRBV12-2 with TRBJ2-1; the DNA was not used to check the table's D call, TRBD2. TRBV12-2 is termed a pseudogene. The CDR3 is made up of 17 amino acids. The CDR3: CASRLETSGRVYNEQFF. The CDR3 coding sequence is TGTGCAAGTCGCTTAGAAACTAGCGGGAGAGTCTACAATGAGCAGTTCTTC.

This clone was recorded a few times. The chain links TRBV6-6 to TRBJ2-1; 9 bases are a match to TRBD2. Germline assignment: CDR1 MNHNY and CDR2 SVGAGI (reference sequence). The CDR3 is made up of 15 amino acids. Unmatched junction bases numbered 11, after V lost 10 bases and J lost 4 bases. The CDR3 bases are TGTGCCATCAGCCGAGCGAGCGGGAGGTACAATGAGCAGTTCTTC. It codes for CAISRASGRYNEQFF.

The sample holds a few counts of this clone. V is TRBV19 and J is TRBJ2-1, with no clear D. The V gene lost 1 base and the J gene lost 4 bases, with 11 bases spanning the gap. Germline V CDR1 and CDR2: LNHDA, SQIVND (reference sequence). This CDR3 contains 15 residues. The CDR3, as DNA: TGTGCCAGTAGTATAGGTGTAGGGCTGTACAATGAGCAGTTCTTC. It translates to CASSIGVGLYNEQFF.

This clone was detected only a few times. The V and J genes are TRBV11-2 and TRBJ1-1; a possible D gene is TRBD1 (6 bases). This CDR3 is 14 amino acids long. V lost 4 bases to trimming and J lost 3 bases, with 12 bases between them. Germline V lookup: CDR1 SGHAT, CDR2 FQNNGV. The CDR3 reads CASSSQGFYTEAFF. CDR3 nucleotides: TGTGCCAGCAGCTCTCAGGGGTTTTACACTGAAGCTTTCTTT.

This clone was counted a few times. The J gene is TRBJ2-1, the V gene TRBV15, with unresolved D. The CDR3 loop spans 16 amino acids. V was pared by 3 bases and J by 5 bases, with 17 bases between. Germline CDR1 LNHNV, CDR2 YYDKDF (reference sequence). CDR3 bases: TGTGCCACCAGCAGTCTGGGGTCGTTAGTCCACAATGAGCAGTTCTTC. This translates into CATSSLGSLVHNEQFF.

In this sample, this clone turned up once. The V call is TRBV28, the J call TRBJ2-7, with TRBD1 as a possible D gene (5 bases). Germline CDR1 and CDR2: MDHEN and SYDVKM. With 7 bases removed from V and 0 bases from J, the gap between germline ends came to 13 bases. The CDR3 is made up of 14 amino acids. The CDR3 reads CASNLDIFSYEQYF. The CDR3, as DNA: TGTGCCAGCAACTTGGACATTTTCTCCTACGAGCAGTACTTC.

The chain couples TRBV7-2 to TRBJ2-2, with D possibly being TRBD1 or TRBD2 (5 bases each). The V end lost 6 bases, the J end lost 5 bases, and 13 bases lay between the germline ends. Germline V lookup: CDR1 SGHTA, CDR2 FQGNSA. This CDR3 comprises 14 residues. CDR3 sequence (DNA): TGTGCCAGCAGATTCGCCGGGGCGACCGGGGAGCTGTTTTTT. It is translated as CASRFAGATGELFF.

The genes are TRBV11-2 and TRBJ2-7, with D hard to call. CDR1 and CDR2 (germline): SGHAT, FQNNGV. This CDR3 is 15 amino acids long. Trimming stripped 5 bases from V and 3 bases from J, with 17 bases between. The CDR3 DNA reads TGTGCCAGCAGCCCTGCATTCCCCCGAAACTACGAGCAGTACTTC. Its translation is CASSPAFPRNYEQYF.

This clone occurred a few times. The rearrangement links TRBV29-1 to TRBJ2-5; 7 bases agree with TRBD2. Germline-derived CDR1 and CDR2 are SQVTM and ANQGSEA. The CDR3 sequence is 12 residues long. The V and J ends lost 3 bases and 4 bases, in that order; junction bases with no gene match: 2. The CDR3 region is CSVEASGETQYF. For the CDR3, the DNA is TGCAGCGTTGAGGCTAGCGGAGAGACCCAGTACTTC.

The genes are TRBV28 and TRBJ1-2; the match to TRBD1 covers 12 bases. With V trimmed by 5 bases and J by 8 bases, 6 bases remained unmatched. Germline values: CDR1 MDHEN, CDR2 SYDVKM. This CDR3 is 14 amino acids long. The CDR3 bases are TGTGCCAGCAGTCCGGGACAGGGGGCGCCGGGCTACACCTTC. It translates to CASSPGQGAPGYTF.